This TCR beta chain originates from a study of OX40 agonist ivuxolimab in advanced cancers. Overall study context: Across the patients, intravenous ivuxolimab was delivered every 2 weeks at 0.01 to 10 mg/kg. Study conclusions and caveats: Among the lowest peripheral clonal expansion occurred in 0.1-3.0 mg/kg partial responders.

CDR3 length equals 15 residues. Germline V gene data show CDR1 as MNHEY and CDR2 as SVGAGI. V dropped 0 bases and J dropped 2 bases, with 10 bases sitting between them. Concerning this clone: Its antigen is unidentified.

TCRdb's copy holds only in-frame clones and misses some; the assay was immunoSEQ multiplex PCR. In the table there are 60,000 to 100,000 clones, around 93% of which are singletons. The specimen was CD4+ or CD8+ T cells sorted from blood, collected in a trial of the OX40 agonist ivuxolimab. The J gene is TRBJ2-5, the V gene TRBV6-5; weak D call: TRBD1 (6 bases). The sequence was obtained from an adult with an advanced solid tumor such as melanoma, head and neck, liver or kidney cancer. The CDR3 bases are TGTGCCAGCAGTTACTCCGACAGGCCTCAAGAGACCCAGTACTTC. Translating it yields CASSYSDRPQETQYF.